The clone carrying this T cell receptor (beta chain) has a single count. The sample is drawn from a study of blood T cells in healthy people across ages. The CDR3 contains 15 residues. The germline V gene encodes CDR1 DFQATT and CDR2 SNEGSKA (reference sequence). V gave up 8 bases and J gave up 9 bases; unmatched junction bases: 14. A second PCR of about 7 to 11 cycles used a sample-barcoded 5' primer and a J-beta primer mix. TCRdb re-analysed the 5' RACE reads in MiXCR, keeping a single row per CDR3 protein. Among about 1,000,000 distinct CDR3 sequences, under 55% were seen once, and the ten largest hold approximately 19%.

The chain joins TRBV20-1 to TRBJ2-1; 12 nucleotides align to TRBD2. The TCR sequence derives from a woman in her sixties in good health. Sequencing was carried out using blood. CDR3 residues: CSRDNSLAGGFEQFF. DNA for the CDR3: TGCAGTCGTGATAATTCACTAGCGGGAGGTTTTGAGCAGTTCTTC.